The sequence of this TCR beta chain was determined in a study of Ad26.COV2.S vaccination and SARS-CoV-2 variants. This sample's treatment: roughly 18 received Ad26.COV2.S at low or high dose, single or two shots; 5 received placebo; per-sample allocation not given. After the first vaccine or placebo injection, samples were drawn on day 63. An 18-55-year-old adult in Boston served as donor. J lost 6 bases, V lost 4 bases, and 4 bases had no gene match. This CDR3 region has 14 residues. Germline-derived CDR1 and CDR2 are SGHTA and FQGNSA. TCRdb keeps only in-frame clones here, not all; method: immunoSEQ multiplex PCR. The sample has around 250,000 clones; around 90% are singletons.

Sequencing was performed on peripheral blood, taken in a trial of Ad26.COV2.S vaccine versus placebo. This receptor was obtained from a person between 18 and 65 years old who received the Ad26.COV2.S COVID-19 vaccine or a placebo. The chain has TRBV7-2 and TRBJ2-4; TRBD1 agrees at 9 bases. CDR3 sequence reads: CASSSGTGINIQYF. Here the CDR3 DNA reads TGTGCCAGCAGCTCAGGGACAGGGATAAACATTCAGTACTTC. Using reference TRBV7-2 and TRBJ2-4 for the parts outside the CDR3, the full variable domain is GAGVSQSPSNKVTEKGKDVELRCDPISGHTALYWYRQSLGQGLEFLIYFQGNSAPDKSGLPSDRFSAERTGGSVSTLTIQRTQQEDSAVYLCASSSGTGINIQYFGAGTRLSVL.